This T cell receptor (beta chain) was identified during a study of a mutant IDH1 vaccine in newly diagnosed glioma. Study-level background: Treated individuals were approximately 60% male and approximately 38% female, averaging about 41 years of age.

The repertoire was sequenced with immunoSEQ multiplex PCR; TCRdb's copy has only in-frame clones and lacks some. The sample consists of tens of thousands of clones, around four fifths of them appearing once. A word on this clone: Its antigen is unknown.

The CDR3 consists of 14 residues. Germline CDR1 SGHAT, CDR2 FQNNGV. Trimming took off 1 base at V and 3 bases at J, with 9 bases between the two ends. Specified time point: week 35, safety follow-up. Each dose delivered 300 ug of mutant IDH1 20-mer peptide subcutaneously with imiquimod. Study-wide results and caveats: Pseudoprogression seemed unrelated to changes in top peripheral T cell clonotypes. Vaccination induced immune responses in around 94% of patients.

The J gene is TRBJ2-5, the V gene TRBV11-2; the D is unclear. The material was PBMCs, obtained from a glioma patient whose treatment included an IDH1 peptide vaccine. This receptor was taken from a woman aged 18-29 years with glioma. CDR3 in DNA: TGTGCCAGCAGCTTAGTCGCGGTCGAAGAGACCCAGTACTTC. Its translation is CASSLVAVEETQYF. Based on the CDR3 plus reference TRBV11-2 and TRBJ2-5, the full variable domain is EAGVAQSPRYKIIEKRQSVAFWCNPISGHATLYWYQQILGQGPKLLIQFQNNGVVDDSQLPKDRFSAERLKGVDSTLKIQPAKLEDSAVYLCASSLVAVEETQYFGPGTRLLVL.